The entry that follows covers one T cell receptor beta chain sequence. Its antigen is unidentified. This record comes from a study of beta chain features in type 1 diabetes. Study-wide background: Age and gender were similar between patients and healthy donors, as were cell yields. Overall study results and limits: Within each of all four CD4+ subsets, Type 1 diabetes patients had TCRB CDR3s that were moderately but significantly shorter.

The investigators reverse transcribed all of the isolated RNA, so they sequenced expressed TCRB transcripts. Only in-frame clones appear in the TCRdb table, and some are missing; sequencing was by immunoSEQ multiplex PCR. This table has hundreds of thousands of clones, over 12% appearing once. The CDR3 spans 16 residues. V shed 0 bases and J shed 5 bases, with 15 bases lying between them. From germline, CDR1 is SGDLS and CDR2 YYNGEE. The sequence came from a man aged 18 to 29 with type 1 diabetes. The chain is built from TRBV9 and TRBJ1-5; TRBD1 is a possible D gene (5 bases). Sample: naive CD4+ T cells from blood. CDR3 sequence reads: CASSVGGTGVHQPQHF. The CDR3 DNA reads as TGTGCCAGCAGCGTAGGCGGGACTGGGGTCCATCAGCCCCAGCATTTT. The full variable domain, its missing parts supplied by reference TRBV9 and TRBJ1-5, is DSGVTQTPKHLITATGQRVTLRCSPRSGDLSVYWYQQSLDQGLQFLIQYYNGEERAKGNILERFSAQQFPDLHSELNLSSLELGDSALYFCASSVGGTGVHQPQHFGDGTRLSIL.